A selection of T cell receptor beta chains follows, all from one sample in a study of T cells in Graves' hyperthyroidism and ophthalmopathy. In TCRdb, the multiplex PCR reads were re-called with MiXCR into one record per CDR3 protein. The sample shows about 610,000 distinct CDR3 sequences, approximately 14% of them seen only once. Sequenced: blood. The receptors stem from a woman aged 40 to 50 with Graves' ophthalmopathy. Each CDR3 is given with its conserved first and last residue. A D gene is named only where the DNA matches it firmly. Clone size is not always given. Where it is, it says once, few, many or a class for expanded clones.

j_call | v_call | clone_size | d_call | cdr3_nt | cdr3_aa
TRBJ1-2 | TRBV15 | . | . | TGTGCCACCAGCAGAGGACAGTTGACTTATGGCTACACCTTC | CATSRGQLTYGYTF
TRBJ2-5 | TRBV2 | many | . | TGTGCCAGCAGTGAACTAGTCGCGGCGGAGACCCAGTACTTC | CASSELVAAETQYF
TRBJ2-2 | TRBV2 | many | . | TGTGCCAGCAGTGAAGCGGAGGGGACATTGGGAGACACCGGGGAGCTGTTTTTT | CASSEAEGTLGDTGELFF
TRBJ1-1 | TRBV6-5 | many | TRBD1 | TGTGCCAGCAGTAATACAGGGGGCGGCACTGAAGCTTTCTTT | CASSNTGGGTEAFF
TRBJ2-7 | TRBV29-1 | many | . | TGCAGCGTTCGTTCCTACGAGCAGTACTTC | CSVRSYEQYF
TRBJ2-7 | TRBV7-8 | many | . | TGTGCCAGCAGCTTTGGAGTAAACTACGAGCAGTACTTC | CASSFGVNYEQYF
TRBJ1-1 | TRBV20-1 | . | TRBD1 | TGCAGTGACCTGGACAGGGAGAACACTGAAGCTTTCTTT | CSDLDRENTEAFF
TRBJ2-2 | TRBV6-2/TRBV6-3 | few | . | TGTGCCAGCAGTTACTTACAGACATTGACCGGGGAGCTGTTTTTT | CASSYLQTLTGELFF
TRBJ1-1 | TRBV12-3/TRBV12-4 | once | TRBD1 | TGTGCCAGCAGCAGCGACAGGGGATCGCTGGAAGCTTTCTTT | CASSSDRGSLEAFF
TRBJ2-7 | TRBV29-1 | many | TRBD2 | TGCAGCGTCGTGAGGGGGACTAGCGGAGAGCAGTACTTC | CSVVRGTSGEQYF
TRBJ1-1 | TRBV6-1 | . | . | TGTGCCAGCACCCCATTGGATGGTACTGAAGCTTTCTTT | CASTPLDGTEAFF
TRBJ2-6 | TRBV28 | many | . | TGTGCCAGCAGTTCCTCCGGGGAGGCTGGGGCCAACGTCCTGACTTTC | CASSSSGEAGANVLTF
TRBJ1-6 | TRBV27 | . | . | TGTGCCAGCAGTTTATGGGGTAATTCACCCCTCCACTTT | CASSLWGNSPLHF
TRBJ2-5 | TRBV11-2 | . | . | TGTGCCAGCAGTCGGGGCCGGGACGCCTTTCGTGAGACCCAGTACTTC | CASSRGRDAFRETQYF
TRBJ1-3 | TRBV6-1 | . | . | TGTGCCAGCACCGAGGGGGGGCTCTCTGGAAACACCATATATTTT | CASTEGGLSGNTIYF
TRBJ2-7 | TRBV7-2 | many | TRBD1 | TGTGCCAGCAGCCCTGGACAGGGGAAGTGGTACGAGCAGTACTTC | CASSPGQGKWYEQYF
TRBJ2-7 | TRBV10-2 | many | . | TGCGCCAGCCGAGGGGCAGGGTACAACGAGCAGTACTTC | CASRGAGYNEQYF
TRBJ1-1 | TRBV20-1 | many | TRBD1 | TGCAGTGCGGACTTTGGACAGGGGGCATCCACTGAAGCTTTCTTT | CSADFGQGASTEAFF